The rows below give T cell receptor beta chains drawn from one sample of a study of cytomegalovirus exposure and HLA in healthy donors. Only in-frame clones appear in the TCRdb table, and some are missing; sequencing was by immunoSEQ multiplex PCR. The sample lists some 100,000 clones, roughly 71% occurring once. Sequencing was performed on PBMCs. These receptors came from a man aged 45-60 years in good health and CMV-seronegative. The CDR3 runs from the conserved cysteine through the conserved F or W. A D gene is named only where the DNA matches it firmly. Only some rows state a clone size, as once, few, many or a class for expanded clones.

.	TRBV11-2	.	TRBJ2-5	CASSLDNARGTQYF	TGTGCCAGCAGCTTAGATAACGCTAGGGGGACCCAGTACTTC
.	TRBV2	.	TRBJ2-2	CASRGRETTGELFF	TGTGCCAGCAGAGGCAGGGAAACAACCGGGGAGCTGTTTTTT
.	TRBV7-2	.	TRBJ2-7	CASSPTNYEQYF	TGTGCCAGCAGCCCGACTAACTACGAGCAGTACTTC
TRBD2	TRBV6-4	.	TRBJ2-5	CASSEDSRGAQYF	TGTGCCAGCAGTGAGGACTCCCGGGGGGCCCAGTACTTC
TRBD1	TRBV19	.	TRBJ2-6	CATTGPGGANVLTF	TGTGCCACGACAGGGCCCGGTGGGGCCAACGTCCTGACTTTC
TRBD1	TRBV13	.	TRBJ2-1	CASSPIQTGTGVIDEQFF	TGTGCCAGCAGCCCGATCCAGACCGGGACAGGGGTTATAGATGAGCAGTTCTTC
TRBD2	TRBV5-1	.	TRBJ2-7	CASSLVRTSDYEQYF	TGCGCCAGCAGCTTGGTCCGGACTAGCGACTACGAGCAGTACTTC
.	TRBV18	few	TRBJ1-1	CASSLLQGNTEAFF	TGTGCCAGCTCACTTCTACAGGGGAACACTGAAGCTTTCTTT
TRBD1	TRBV18	.	TRBJ2-6	CASSLSGTGVTSSGANVLTF	TGTGCCAGCTCACTGTCCGGGACAGGGGTTACAAGCTCTGGGGCCAACGTCCTGACTTTC
.	TRBV19	.	TRBJ1-5	CASRKNRDNQPQHF	TGTGCCAGTAGGAAAAACAGGGACAATCAGCCCCAGCATTTT
.	TRBV7-9	.	TRBJ2-2	CASRESAGELFF	TGTGCCAGCAGGGAGAGCGCCGGGGAGCTGTTTTTT
TRBD1	TRBV27	.	TRBJ1-4	CASSLRFYGTGVPTNEKLFF	TGTGCCAGCAGTCTGCGGTTTTACGGGACAGGGGTCCCAACTAATGAAAAACTGTTTTTT
.	TRBV7-8	.	TRBJ2-7	CASRLKGVGEQYF	TGTGCCAGCAGGCTAAAAGGGGTTGGCGAGCAGTACTTC
TRBD2	TRBV5-4	.	TRBJ2-5	CASSPVGGEGETQYF	TGTGCCAGCAGTCCCGTTGGGGGGGAGGGAGAGACCCAGTACTTC
.	TRBV30	.	TRBJ1-1	CAWILTGIYTEAFF	TGTGCCTGGATACTCACAGGGATCTACACTGAAGCTTTCTTT
TRBD1	TRBV2	once	TRBJ2-5	CASRRDRQETQYF	TGTGCCAGCAGGAGGGACAGACAAGAGACCCAGTACTTC
.	TRBV7-2	few	TRBJ1-2	CASSLAVGPNYGYTF	TGTGCCAGCAGCTTGGCGGTGGGGCCTAACTATGGCTACACCTTC
TRBD2	TRBV4-1	.	TRBJ2-1	CASSQDGPGGPTNEQFF	TGCGCCAGCAGCCAAGATGGGCCGGGGGGGCCGACGAATGAGCAGTTCTTC
TRBD2	TRBV9	few	TRBJ2-3	CASSARLLSGRAADTQYF	TGTGCCAGCAGCGCCAGACTTTTAAGCGGGAGGGCCGCGGATACGCAGTATTTT
.	TRBV10-1	.	TRBJ2-5	CASSVTGGTQYF	TGCGCCAGCAGTGTAACAGGCGGGACCCAGTACTTC
TRBD1	TRBV5-1	.	TRBJ1-5	CASSLGQGGNQPQHF	TGCGCCAGCAGCTTGGGGCAGGGGGGAAATCAGCCCCAGCATTTT
.	TRBV6-5	.	TRBJ1-2	CASTKQGLWYGYTF	TGTGCCAGCACTAAACAGGGTTTGTGGTATGGCTACACCTTC
.	TRBV9	.	TRBJ2-7	CASSGTGGKQYF	TGTGCCAGCAGCGGTACAGGCGGAAAGCAGTACTTC
.	TRBV19	.	TRBJ1-5	CASSIQSPYSNQPQHF	TGTGCCAGTAGTATACAATCCCCCTATAGCAATCAGCCCCAGCATTTT
.	TRBV30	.	TRBJ2-2	CAWSGLAATGELFF	TGTGCCTGGAGTGGGCTAGCCGCCACCGGGGAGCTGTTTTTT
TRBD1	TRBV5-1	.	TRBJ2-7	CASSLDRTGTREQYF	TGCGCCAGCAGCTTGGACCGGACAGGGACGAGAGAGCAGTACTTC
.	TRBV14	.	TRBJ2-7	CASSQGAFYEQYF	TGTGCCAGCAGCCAAGGGGCGTTCTACGAGCAGTACTTC
TRBD2	TRBV19	few	TRBJ2-1	CASSTSGLNYNEQFF	TGTGCCAGTAGTACTAGCGGTTTAAACTACAATGAGCAGTTCTTC
TRBD2	TRBV18	.	TRBJ2-2	CASSPRTSGTTGELFF	TGTGCCAGCTCACCGAGGACTAGCGGGACAACCGGGGAGCTGTTTTTT
TRBD1	TRBV7-3	.	TRBJ1-2	CASSYLDGQGGPYGYTF	TGTGCCAGCAGCTACCTTGACGGACAGGGAGGGCCCTATGGCTACACCTTC
.	TRBV19	.	TRBJ1-4	CASSIIATNEKLFF	TGTGCCAGTAGTATAATCGCAACTAATGAAAAACTGTTTTTT
TRBD1	TRBV14	.	TRBJ1-1	CASSQGGQGEGTEAFF	TGTGCCAGCAGCCAGGGAGGACAGGGTGAAGGGACTGAAGCTTTCTTT
.	TRBV18	.	TRBJ2-1	CASSPPTSSYNEQFF	TGTGCCAGCTCACCACCCACGAGCTCCTACAATGAGCAGTTCTTC
.	TRBV28	.	TRBJ2-1	CASSLSRGEQFF	TGTGCCAGCAGTTTATCCCGGGGTGAGCAGTTCTTC
.	TRBV4-3	.	TRBJ2-3	CASSQVSSRGTDTQYF	TGCGCCAGCAGCCAAGTATCCAGCAGGGGCACAGATACGCAGTATTTT
TRBD1	TRBV7-9	.	TRBJ1-3	CSSSLARQGSGNTIYF	TGTTCCAGCAGCTTAGCGAGACAGGGCTCTGGAAACACCATATATTTT
TRBD1	TRBV6-4	.	TRBJ2-1	CASSFSGTGYEQFF	TGTGCCAGCAGTTTTTCCGGGACAGGGTATGAGCAGTTCTTC
.	TRBV19	.	TRBJ1-5	CASTPQLDQPQHF	TGTGCCAGTACCCCACAGCTCGATCAGCCCCAGCATTTT
TRBD1	TRBV9	.	TRBJ1-6	CASSVGQGGYNSPLHF	TGTGCCAGCAGCGTTGGACAGGGGGGATATAATTCACCCCTCCACTTT
.	TRBV14	.	TRBJ1-2	CASSQGTTNYGYTF	TGTGCCAGCAGCCAAGGGACTACTAACTATGGCTACACCTTC
TRBD1	TRBV2	few	TRBJ2-1	CASARTGEYNEQFF	TGTGCCTCAGCCCGCACAGGGGAGTACAATGAGCAGTTCTTC
.	TRBV27	.	TRBJ2-7	CASSQDLQGAKQYF	TGTGCCAGCAGTCAAGACCTACAGGGCGCGAAGCAGTACTTC
.	TRBV14	.	TRBJ1-1	CASSLSTEAFF	TGTGCCAGCAGCCTTAGCACTGAAGCTTTCTTT
TRBD2	TRBV5-1	.	TRBJ2-1	CASSLESGSRYLGEQFF	TGCGCCAGCAGCTTGGAGAGCGGGAGTAGGTATCTCGGTGAGCAGTTCTTC
TRBD2	TRBV4-3	.	TRBJ2-4	CASSQGPSGSGTGYIQYF	TGCGCCAGCAGCCAAGGCCCTAGCGGGAGTGGGACGGGGTACATTCAGTACTTC
.	TRBV5-6	.	TRBJ2-1	CASSLVTSLSSYNEQFF	TGTGCCAGCAGCTTGGTAACTAGCCTGAGCTCCTACAATGAGCAGTTCTTC